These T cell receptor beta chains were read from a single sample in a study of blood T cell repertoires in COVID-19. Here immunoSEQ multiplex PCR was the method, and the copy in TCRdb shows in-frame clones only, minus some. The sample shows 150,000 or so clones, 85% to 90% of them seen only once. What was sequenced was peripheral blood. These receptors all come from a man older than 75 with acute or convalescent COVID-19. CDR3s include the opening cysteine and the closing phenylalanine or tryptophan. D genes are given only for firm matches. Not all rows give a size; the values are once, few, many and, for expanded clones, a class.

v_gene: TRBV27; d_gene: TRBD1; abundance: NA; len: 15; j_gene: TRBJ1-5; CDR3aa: CASRRGQISNQPQHF; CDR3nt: TGTGCCAGCAGGCGGGGACAGATCAGCAATCAGCCCCAGCATTTT
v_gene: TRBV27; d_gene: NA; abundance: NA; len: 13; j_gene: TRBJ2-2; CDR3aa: CATINRGSGELFF; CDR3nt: TGTGCCACCATTAACCGCGGCTCGGGGGAGCTGTTTTTT
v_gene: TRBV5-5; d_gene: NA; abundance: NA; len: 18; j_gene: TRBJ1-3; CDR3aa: CASSGSLPGLLSGNTIYF; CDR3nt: TGTGCCAGCAGCGGCAGCCTTCCCGGATTACTATCTGGAAACACCATATATTTT
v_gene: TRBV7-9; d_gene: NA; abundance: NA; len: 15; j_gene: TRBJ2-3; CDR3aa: CASTVGADWVGTQYF; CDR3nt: TGTGCCAGCACCGTGGGCGCGGACTGGGTTGGTACGCAGTATTTT
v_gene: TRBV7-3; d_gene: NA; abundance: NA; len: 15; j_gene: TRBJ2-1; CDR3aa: CASSFGQGLDNEQFF; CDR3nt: TGTGCCAGCAGCTTCGGCCAGGGGTTGGACAATGAGCAGTTCTTC
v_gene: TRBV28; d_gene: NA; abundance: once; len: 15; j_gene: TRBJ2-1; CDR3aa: CASRGSAEGDNEQFF; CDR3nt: TGTGCCAGCAGAGGGTCGGCGGAGGGCGACAATGAGCAGTTCTTC
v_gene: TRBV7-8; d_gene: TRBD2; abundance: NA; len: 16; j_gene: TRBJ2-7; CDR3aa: CASSSGTSGIVYEQYF; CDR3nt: TGTGCCAGCAGCTCGGGGACTAGCGGGATAGTCTACGAGCAGTACTTC
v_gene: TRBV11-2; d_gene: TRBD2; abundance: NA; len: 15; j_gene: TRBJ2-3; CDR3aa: CASSFGLAGFDTQYF; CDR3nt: TGTGCCAGCAGCTTCGGGCTAGCGGGATTTGATACGCAGTATTTT
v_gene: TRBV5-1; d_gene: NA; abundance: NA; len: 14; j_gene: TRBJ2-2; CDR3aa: CASSISGQSGELFF; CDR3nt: TGCGCCAGCAGCATATCCGGACAGTCCGGGGAGCTGTTTTTT
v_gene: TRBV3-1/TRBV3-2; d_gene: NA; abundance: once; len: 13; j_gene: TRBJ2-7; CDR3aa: CASSPGQDHEQYF; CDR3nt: TGTGCCAGCAGCCCCGGACAAGACCACGAGCAGTACTTC
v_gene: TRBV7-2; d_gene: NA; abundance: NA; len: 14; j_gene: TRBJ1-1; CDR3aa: CASSPLPRNTEAFF; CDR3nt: TGTGCCAGCAGCCCCCTTCCGAGGAACACTGAAGCTTTCTTT
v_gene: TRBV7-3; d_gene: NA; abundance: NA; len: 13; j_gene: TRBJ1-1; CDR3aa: CASSLMEGTEAFF; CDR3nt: TGTGCCAGCAGCTTAATGGAGGGGACTGAAGCTTTCTTT
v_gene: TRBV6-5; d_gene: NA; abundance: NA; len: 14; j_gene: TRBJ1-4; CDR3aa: CASSHGRVQEKLFF; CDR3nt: TGTGCCAGCAGTCACGGGAGGGTGCAGGAAAAACTGTTTTTT
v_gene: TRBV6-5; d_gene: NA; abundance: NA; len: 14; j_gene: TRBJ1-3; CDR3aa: CASVIQGSGNTIYF; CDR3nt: TGTGCCAGCGTCATTCAGGGGTCCGGAAACACCATATATTTT
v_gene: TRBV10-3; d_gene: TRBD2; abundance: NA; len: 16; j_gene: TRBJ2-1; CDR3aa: CAISESGTSGRGEQFF; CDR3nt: TGTGCCATCAGTGAGTCGGGGACTAGCGGGAGGGGTGAGCAGTTCTTC
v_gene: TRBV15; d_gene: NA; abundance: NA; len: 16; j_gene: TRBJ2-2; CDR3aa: CATSSWGGGNTGELFF; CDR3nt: TGTGCCACCAGCAGCTGGGGGGGCGGGAACACCGGGGAGCTGTTTTTT
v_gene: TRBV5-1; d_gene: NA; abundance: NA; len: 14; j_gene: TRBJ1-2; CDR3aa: CASSLFSGADGYTF; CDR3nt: TGCGCCAGCAGCTTGTTTTCAGGGGCGGATGGCTACACCTTC
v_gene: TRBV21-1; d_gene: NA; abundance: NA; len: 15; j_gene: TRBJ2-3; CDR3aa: CARGVAANYTDTQYF; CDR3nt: TGTGCCAGAGGAGTGGCCGCAAACTACACAGATACGCAGTATTTT
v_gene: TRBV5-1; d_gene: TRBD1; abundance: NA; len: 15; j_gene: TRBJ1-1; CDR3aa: CASSSQGTGVTEAFF; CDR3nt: TGCGCCAGCAGCTCGCAAGGGACAGGGGTCACTGAAGCTTTCTTT
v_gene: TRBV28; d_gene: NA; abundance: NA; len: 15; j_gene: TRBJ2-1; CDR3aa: CASSSTMSSYNEQFF; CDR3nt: TGTGCCAGCAGTTCCACTATGAGCTCCTACAATGAGCAGTTCTTC
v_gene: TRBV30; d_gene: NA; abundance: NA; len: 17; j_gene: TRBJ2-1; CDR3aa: CAWSVGRTGLGQEEQFF; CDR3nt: TGTGCCTGGAGTGTAGGCCGTACGGGACTCGGCCAGGAGGAGCAGTTCTTC
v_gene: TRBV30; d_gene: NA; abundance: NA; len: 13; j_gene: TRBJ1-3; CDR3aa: CAWMRISGNTIYF; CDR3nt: TGTGCCTGGATGAGGATCTCTGGAAACACCATATATTTT
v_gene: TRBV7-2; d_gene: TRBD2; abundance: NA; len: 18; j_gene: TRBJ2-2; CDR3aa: CASSFKSSGFANTGELFF; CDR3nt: TGTGCCAGCAGCTTTAAAAGTAGCGGGTTCGCGAACACCGGGGAGCTGTTTTTT
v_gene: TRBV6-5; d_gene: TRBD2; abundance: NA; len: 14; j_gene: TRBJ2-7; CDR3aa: CASMTGGSSYEQYF; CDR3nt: TGTGCCAGCATGACCGGGGGGAGCTCCTACGAGCAGTACTTC
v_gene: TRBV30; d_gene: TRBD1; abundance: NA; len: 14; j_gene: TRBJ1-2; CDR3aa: CAWSPGQPIYGYTF; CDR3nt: TGTGCCTGGAGTCCGGGACAGCCGATCTATGGCTACACCTTC
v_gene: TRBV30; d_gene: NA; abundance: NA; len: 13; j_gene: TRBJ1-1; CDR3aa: CAWSRRGNTEAFF; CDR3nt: TGTGCCTGGAGTCGAAGGGGGAACACTGAAGCTTTCTTT
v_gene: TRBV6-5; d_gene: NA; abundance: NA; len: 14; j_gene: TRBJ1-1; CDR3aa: CASREEGVRTEAFF; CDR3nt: TGTGCCAGCAGGGAGGAAGGTGTAAGGACTGAAGCTTTCTTT
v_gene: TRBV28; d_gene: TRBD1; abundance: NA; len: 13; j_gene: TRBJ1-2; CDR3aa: CASSFGQAYGYTF; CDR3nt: TGTGCCAGCAGTTTTGGACAGGCTTATGGCTACACCTTC
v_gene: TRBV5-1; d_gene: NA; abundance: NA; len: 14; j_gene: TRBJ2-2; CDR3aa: CASSLGQLTGELFF; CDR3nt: TGCGCCAGCAGCTTGGGACAACTCACCGGGGAGCTGTTTTTT